This TCR beta chain comes out of a study of OX40 agonist ivuxolimab in advanced cancers. Study at large: Patients in dose escalation had liver, melanoma, kidney or head and neck cancers. Study-level points and caveats: The study found that CD8+ T cells averaged more expanded clones than CD4+. Specificity for antigen went undetermined in the expanded peripheral T cells. At 0.1 to 3.0 mg/kg, clonal expansion of CD4+ and CD8+ blood T cells had occurred by week 6.

The ends lost 0 bases at V and 2 bases at J; junction bases unmatched: 6. Germline V lookup: CDR1 SGDLS, CDR2 YYNGEE. CDR3 length: 16 amino acids. TCRdb's copy holds only in-frame clones and misses some; the assay was immunoSEQ multiplex PCR. The table lists roughly 93,000 clones, approximately 84% of them singletons. Worth noting for this clone: No antigen is known for it.

The sequenced sample was CD4+ or CD8+ T cells sorted from blood, obtained in a trial of the OX40 agonist ivuxolimab. The chain employs TRBV9 and TRBJ2-7; TRBD1 matches 9 bases. The receptor was isolated from an adult with an advanced solid tumor such as melanoma, head and neck, liver or kidney cancer. The DNA of the CDR3 is TGTGCCAGCAGCGTAGCCTCCGGGACAGGGCCCTACGAGCAGTACTTC. Translating it yields CASSVASGTGPYEQYF. The full variable domain, completed using reference TRBV9 and TRBJ2-7, is DSGVTQTPKHLITATGQRVTLRCSPRSGDLSVYWYQQSLDQGLQFLIQYYNGEERAKGNILERFSAQQFPDLHSELNLSSLELGDSALYFCASSVASGTGPYEQYFGPGTRLTVT.